These T cell receptor beta chains were read from a single sample in a study of CD8 T cells in Susac syndrome. TCRdb reprocessed the immunoSEQ multiplex PCR reads via MiXCR and lists one record per CDR3 protein. The sample has 77,000 or so distinct CDR3 sequences, about 95% seen once. The specimen was CD8+ T cells from PBMCs. These receptor sequences come from a human donor with multiple sclerosis. Each CDR3 is given with its conserved first and last residue. The D gene is left open where the match is weak. A clone size is listed for some rows: how often the clone was seen (once, few, many), or a class if it is expanded.

clone size	V gene	J gene	D gene	CDR3 protein	CDR3 DNA
-	TRBV29-1	TRBJ1-1	-	CSVPDMNTEAFF	TGCAGCGTTCCGGACATGAACACTGAAGCTTTCTTT
-	TRBV27	TRBJ2-7	TRBD1	CASSLLGQGAYEQYF	TGTGCCAGCAGCCTCCTCGGACAGGGGGCCTACGAGCAGTACTTC
-	TRBV28	TRBJ2-7	TRBD2	CASRMVAGGYEQYF	TGTGCCAGCAGGATGGTAGCGGGTGGGTACGAGCAGTACTTC
-	TRBV5-1	TRBJ1-6	-	CASSSWTDNSPLHF	TGCGCCAGCAGCTCATGGACGGATAATTCACCCCTCCACTTT
-	TRBV6-1	TRBJ1-1	-	CASPRGGTEAFF	TGTGCCAGCCCCCGGGGGGGGACTGAAGCTTTCTTT
-	TRBV14	TRBJ2-1	TRBD2	CASSVTKREINEQFF	TGTGCCAGCAGCGTTACTAAGCGGGAGATCAATGAGCAGTTCTTC
-	TRBV4-2	TRBJ1-5	-	CASSQDRTSNQPQHF	TGTGCCAGCAGCCAAGACAGGACGAGCAATCAGCCCCAGCATTTT
-	TRBV9	TRBJ2-5	TRBD1	CASSVGNRGKETQYF	TGTGCCAGCAGCGTAGGGAACAGGGGTAAAGAGACCCAGTACTTC
-	TRBV18	TRBJ1-1	TRBD1	CASSGQGNTEAFF	TGTGCCAGCTCGGGACAGGGAAACACTGAAGCTTTCTTT
-	TRBV19	TRBJ1-1	-	CASSYSGNEAFF	TGTGCCAGTAGTTATTCGGGTAATGAAGCTTTCTTT
-	TRBV20-1	TRBJ2-3	TRBD1	CSARAKDRSSTDTQYF	TGCAGTGCTAGAGCAAAGGACAGGAGTAGCACAGATACGCAGTATTTT
-	TRBV10-3	TRBJ2-7	-	CAISENRYEQYF	TGTGCCATCAGTGAGAATCGGTACGAGCAGTACTTC
once	TRBV2	TRBJ1-1	-	CASIRSGEGNTEAFF	TGTGCCAGCATCCGGTCGGGGGAGGGGAACACTGAAGCTTTCTTT
-	TRBV5-1	TRBJ2-1	-	CASSPNGVYNEQFF	TGCGCCAGCAGCCCGAACGGGGTATACAATGAGCAGTTCTTC
-	TRBV12-5	TRBJ1-1	-	CASGFRTEAFF	TGTGCTAGTGGTTTTAGGACTGAAGCTTTCTTT
-	TRBV7-9	TRBJ2-7	-	CASSLVTQANEQYF	TGTGCCAGCAGCTTAGTAACACAAGCCAACGAGCAGTACTTC
-	TRBV27	TRBJ1-2	TRBD1	CASSFGTGVYGYTF	TGTGCCAGCAGTTTCGGGACAGGGGTGTATGGCTACACCTTC
-	TRBV30	TRBJ2-1	-	CAWSVVGYNEQFF	TGTGCCTGGAGTGTAGTGGGGTACAATGAGCAGTTCTTC
once	TRBV29-1	TRBJ2-3	-	CSVAVRSTDTQYF	TGCAGCGTTGCGGTTCGTAGCACAGATACGCAGTATTTT
-	TRBV5-6	TRBJ2-1	TRBD2	CASIRTRGVIYNEQFF	TGTGCCAGCATCCGGACACGGGGGGTGATCTACAATGAGCAGTTCTTC
-	TRBV7-8	TRBJ2-5	-	CASSLAVRPLTQYF	TGTGCCAGCAGCTTAGCGGTTCGTCCTCTGACCCAGTACTTC
-	TRBV12-3/TRBV12-4	TRBJ2-2	-	CASRLPPPWNTGELFF	TGTGCCAGCAGGTTACCCCCTCCTTGGAACACCGGGGAGCTGTTTTTT
-	TRBV12-3/TRBV12-4	TRBJ2-6	-	CASSLTAGANVLTF	TGTGCCAGCAGTTTAACAGCTGGGGCCAACGTCCTGACTTTC
-	TRBV27	TRBJ1-5	-	CASSLKGNQPQHF	TGTGCCAGCAGTTTAAAGGGTAATCAGCCCCAGCATTTT
once	TRBV28	TRBJ1-2	-	CASSFRVDYGYTF	TGTGCCAGCAGTTTCCGCGTGGACTATGGCTACACCTTC
-	TRBV5-6	TRBJ2-3	-	CASSLTSTDTQYF	TGTGCCAGCAGCTTGACTAGCACAGATACGCAGTATTTT
once	TRBV3-1	TRBJ1-5	-	CASSHSYRDDQPQHF	TGTGCCAGCAGCCATAGTTACAGGGATGATCAGCCCCAGCATTTT
-	TRBV2	TRBJ1-2	-	CASRGSYDGYTF	TGTGCCAGCAGGGGTAGCTATGATGGCTACACCTTC
once	TRBV4-1	TRBJ1-5	-	CASSQGADYNQPQHF	TGCGCCAGCAGCCAAGGCGCGGATTACAATCAGCCCCAGCATTTT
-	TRBV18	TRBJ2-7	-	CASSLNSRQASYEQYF	TGTGCCAGCTCGCTAAATTCGCGACAGGCATCCTACGAGCAGTACTTC
-	TRBV12-3/TRBV12-4	TRBJ2-5	-	CASSLRQGTQETQYF	TGTGCCAGCAGTTTACGGCAGGGGACACAAGAGACCCAGTACTTC
-	TRBV21-1	TRBJ2-3	-	CASSKGLVRTSGRARTDTQYF	TGTGCCAGCAGCAAAGGTCTCGTCAGGACTAGCGGGAGGGCCCGCACAGATACGCAGTATTTT
-	TRBV13	TRBJ2-5	TRBD2	CASSQVDAGGQETQYF	TGTGCCAGCAGCCAAGTTGACGCGGGGGGGCAAGAGACCCAGTACTTC
-	TRBV9	TRBJ2-1	-	CASSSGWDEQFF	TGTGCCAGCAGTTCAGGATGGGATGAGCAGTTCTTC
-	TRBV15	TRBJ2-1	-	CATGGTTYNEQFF	TGTGCCACCGGGGGGACCACCTACAATGAGCAGTTCTTC
-	TRBV7-9	TRBJ1-6	-	CASSSGRADSYNSPLHF	TGTGCCAGCAGCTCCGGGAGGGCCGACTCCTATAATTCACCCCTCCACTTT
-	TRBV3-1	TRBJ1-1	-	CASSQALLKDTEAFF	TGTGCCAGCAGCCAAGCTCTACTTAAGGACACTGAAGCTTTCTTT
-	TRBV6-5	TRBJ1-1	-	CASSYYSLNTEAFF	TGTGCCAGCAGTTACTACAGCCTGAACACTGAAGCTTTCTTT
-	TRBV3-1	TRBJ2-5	-	CASSHHSQETQYF	TGTGCCAGCAGCCATCACTCACAAGAGACCCAGTACTTC
-	TRBV7-8	TRBJ2-7	-	CASSLALGEGDYEQYF	TGTGCCAGCAGCTTAGCGCTGGGGGAGGGGGACTACGAGCAGTACTTC
-	TRBV27	TRBJ1-1	TRBD1	CASSFTGGLEAFF	TGTGCCAGCAGTTTCACAGGGGGCTTAGAAGCTTTCTTT
-	TRBV27	TRBJ2-7	-	CASSSGSRNEQYF	TGTGCCAGCAGTTCCGGGTCGCGCAACGAGCAGTACTTC
once	TRBV6-5	TRBJ2-7	-	CASSSSGFSYEQYF	TGTGCCAGCAGTTCCAGCGGGTTCTCCTACGAGCAGTACTTC
-	TRBV2	TRBJ1-5	-	CASRSTFSNQPQHF	TGTGCCAGCCGGAGTACCTTTAGCAATCAGCCCCAGCATTTT
-	TRBV4-1	TRBJ1-2	TRBD1	CASSQDGVVVGGGYTF	TGCGCCAGCAGCCAAGATGGTGTGGTCGTAGGGGGCGGCTACACCTTC
-	TRBV12-5	TRBJ2-3	-	CASGLVLSSTDTQYF	TGTGCTAGTGGTTTGGTACTATCGTCCACAGATACGCAGTATTTT
-	TRBV13	TRBJ2-5	-	CASSFLGQLQETQYF	TGTGCCAGCAGCTTCCTCGGACAACTACAAGAGACCCAGTACTTC
-	TRBV12-3/TRBV12-4	TRBJ1-3	-	CASSNTEQRSGNTIYF	TGTGCCAGCAGCAACACGGAACAGCGATCTGGAAACACCATATATTTT